Listed here is a single TCR beta chain. No antigen is known for it. This entry comes from a study of T cell responses to AZD1222 COVID-19 vaccine. Generated by immunoSEQ multiplex PCR, the TCRdb table keeps only in-frame clones and is missing some. Among some 150,000 clones listed, just over 90% were seen once. Whole-study findings and limits: With dominance at 160-218 and 743-854, vaccine-associated CD4 TCRs spanned spike. Only six or seven AZD1222 recipients tested seropositive at baseline. The breadth and depth of Spike-specific TCRs increased once two AZD1222 doses had been given.

The V segment lost 3 bases and the J segment 3 bases; nucleotides outside the gene matches: 19. There are 21 residues in the CDR3. Per germline, CDR1 LGHNA and CDR2 YNFKEQ. The receptor's source is an adult in good health. Sequences were derived from peripheral blood, sampled on day 0 of AZD1222 vaccination. The chain uses TRBV4-2 and TRBJ2-7; 14 positions match TRBD2. The DNA of the CDR3 is TGTGCCAGCAGCCACTTTGGGACTAGCGGGAGTTTAGAGGGCCCCCTCTACGAGCAGTACTTC. Protein sequence: CASSHFGTSGSLEGPLYEQYF.